The subject of this entry is one T cell receptor beta chain. The data are from a study of blood T cell repertoires in COVID-19. On the study more broadly: Sites in the United States, Italy and Spain provided acute and convalescent COVID-19 samples. From T cells, B-cell-depleted T cells, or PBMCs came the material, which was cDNA or gDNA.

Original processing notes: Quantification of nucleated cells was approximated via reference gene primer amplification. Sequenced by immunoSEQ multiplex PCR; TCRdb stores in-frame clones only, minus some. The V and J calls and clone size come from that table; D and trimming were worked out from the DNA. The table lists approximately 31,000 clones, approximately 91% of them singletons. Germline lookup yields CDR1 MNHEY and CDR2 SMNVEV (reference sequence). The CDR3 length is 13 residues. J was trimmed by 7 bases and V by 2 bases; bases with no gene match: 3. The sample was peripheral blood. V usage is TRBV27 and J usage is TRBJ1-2; 8 positions match TRBD1. This TCR came from a man between 60 and 70 years old with acute or convalescent COVID-19. CDR3 nucleotide sequence: TGTGCCAGCAGTTTAACAGGGGGTAGTGGCTACACCTTC. It translates to CASSLTGGSGYTF.